This is a list of T cell receptor beta chains from one sample in a study of blood T cell repertoires in COVID-19. TCRdb's copy holds only in-frame clones and misses some; the assay was immunoSEQ multiplex PCR. Found here are about 170,000 clones, 84% of them singletons; the top ten hold around 2.7%. The sequenced sample consisted of peripheral blood. These receptor sequences come from a woman of 80 years or more with COVID-19, enrolled during active disease. Each CDR3 is given with its conserved first and last residue. Fields, in order: D gene, V gene, J gene, clone size, CDR3 DNA, CDR3 protein. D genes are given only for firm matches. The listing skips clone size in some rows; elsewhere it reads once, few, many or a size class.

TRBD2	TRBV7-9	TRBJ2-1	-	TGTGCCAGCAGCTTAGGGACTAGCGGTAAAAGCTCCTACAATGAGCAGTTCTTC	CASSLGTSGKSSYNEQFF
-	TRBV6-5	TRBJ1-2	-	TGTGCCAGCAGGCTAACAGGGCTCTATGGCTACACCTTC	CASRLTGLYGYTF
TRBD1	TRBV25-1	TRBJ1-6	-	TGTGCCAGCAGGGCGACAGGGGGCCTGGGTTCACCCCTCCACTTT	CASRATGGLGSPLHF
TRBD2	TRBV4-1	TRBJ2-3	-	TGCGCCAGCAGCCAAGGACTAGCGGATACAGATACGCAGTATTTT	CASSQGLADTDTQYF
-	TRBV4-2	TRBJ1-2	few	TGTGCCAGCAGTCAGAGGGAGGACAACTATGGCTACACCTTC	CASSQREDNYGYTF
TRBD1	TRBV25-1	TRBJ1-1	once	TGTGCCAGCAATCTACAGGGGAAAACTTTCTTT	CASNLQGKTFF
TRBD1	TRBV4-2	TRBJ1-1	-	TGTGCCAGCAGCTTGCGGACAGGGCACACTGAAGCTTTCTTT	CASSLRTGHTEAFF
-	TRBV4-1	TRBJ2-3	-	TGCGCCAGCAGCCCGGATTTCGGGTGGGGCGGGAAAAACACAGATACGCAGTATTTT	CASSPDFGWGGKNTDTQYF
TRBD1	TRBV24-1	TRBJ1-5	-	TGTGCCACCAGTGAAGGTGACAGGGGAAATCAGCCCCAGCATTTT	CATSEGDRGNQPQHF
-	TRBV2	TRBJ1-4	-	TGTGCCACCCTTCCTGACAGACATAATGAAAAACTGTTTTTT	CATLPDRHNEKLFF
TRBD1	TRBV7-2	TRBJ1-2	-	TGTGCCAGCAGCTTAATCTCCGGGACAGGAGACGGCTACACCTTC	CASSLISGTGDGYTF
-	TRBV7-2	TRBJ2-1	-	TGTGCCAGCAGCTTAGGAGGGGCCGGGACTTACAATGAGCAGTTCTTC	CASSLGGAGTYNEQFF
-	TRBV27	TRBJ2-6	-	TGTGCCAGCAGTTTGGAGGGGTCTGGGGCCAACGTCCTGACTTTC	CASSLEGSGANVLTF
-	TRBV3-1/TRBV3-2	TRBJ2-7	-	TGTGCCACGGCCGGCGGCTACTACGAGCAGTACTTC	CATAGGYYEQYF
TRBD2	TRBV5-1	TRBJ2-1	-	TGCGCCAGCAGCCCCGCGTCCGGGACTAGCGGGAGACTGTACAATGAGCAGTTCTTC	CASSPASGTSGRLYNEQFF
TRBD1	TRBV7-3	TRBJ2-3	once	TGTGCCAGCAGCGGACAGGGGGCCGAAGATACGCAGTATTTT	CASSGQGAEDTQYF
-	TRBV28	TRBJ1-5	once	TGTGCCAGCAGTTTCTTCAGGGAAGGTCAGCCCCAGCATTTT	CASSFFREGQPQHF
-	TRBV2	TRBJ1-3	few	TGTGCCAGCGGGGGAGGGTCTAACTCTGGAAACACCATATATTTT	CASGGGSNSGNTIYF
TRBD1	TRBV7-9	TRBJ1-2	-	TGTGCCAGCAGCTTGACAGGGAGCTACACCTTC	CASSLTGSYTF
TRBD1	TRBV2	TRBJ2-3	-	TGTGCCAGCAGTGGAGAGGGGGCGCAGGAGTATTTT	CASSGEGAQEYF
-	TRBV7-2	TRBJ2-5	-	TGTGCCAGCAGCTCAGTCCACCAGGGGACCCAGTACTTC	CASSSVHQGTQYF
TRBD2	TRBV7-2	TRBJ2-7	-	TGTGCCAGCAGCTATAGAGCGGGGGGAAGCTACGAGCAGTACTTC	CASSYRAGGSYEQYF
TRBD2	TRBV9	TRBJ2-3	-	TGTGCCAGCAGCGGGCTTGGGGGACTAGTTCCAGATACGCAGTATTTT	CASSGLGGLVPDTQYF
-	TRBV2	TRBJ1-1	-	TGTGCCAGCAGTGTTAGTCCTAACGCTGAAGCTTTCTTT	CASSVSPNAEAFF
-	TRBV11-2	TRBJ2-7	-	TGTGCCAGCAGCTTTTCGTCGGGGACTCATTTCTACGAGCAGTACTTC	CASSFSSGTHFYEQYF
TRBD2	TRBV10-3	TRBJ2-3	-	TGTGCCATCACTTCAGCGGGAGGGCCAGGAGATACGCAGTATTTT	CAITSAGGPGDTQYF
-	TRBV29-1	TRBJ2-3	-	TGCAGCGTTGAAACCGGGACTGAGCATAATACGCAGTATTTT	CSVETGTEHNTQYF
-	TRBV6-2/TRBV6-3	TRBJ1-2	-	TGTGCCAGCAGCGCAGAACTCCGGGACACAGCTAACTATGGCTACACCTTC	CASSAELRDTANYGYTF
TRBD1	TRBV7-8	TRBJ2-7	few	TGTGCCAGCAGCTTCTTGGGACAGGGCTTCGAGCAGTACTTC	CASSFLGQGFEQYF
-	TRBV7-2	TRBJ1-1	-	TGTGCCAGCAGCGCTGGGGTCGGGGGGACTGAAGCTTTCTTT	CASSAGVGGTEAFF
-	TRBV14	TRBJ1-2	-	TGTGCCAGCAGCCAAGACCCGACAGCAGGTGGCTACACCTTC	CASSQDPTAGGYTF
TRBD1	TRBV4-2	TRBJ1-2	-	TGTGCCAGCAGCCGGCCGACAGGGGGCGGTGGCTACACCTTC	CASSRPTGGGGYTF
TRBD2	TRBV12-3/TRBV12-4	TRBJ2-1	-	TGTGCCAGCAACCCGACTAGCGCAAATGAGCAGTTCTTC	CASNPTSANEQFF
TRBD1	TRBV2	TRBJ1-1	-	TGTGCCACCACGCGGGACAGGGCATATAACACTGAAGCTTTCTTT	CATTRDRAYNTEAFF
-	TRBV19	TRBJ1-6	-	TGTGCCAGTAGTACTGAAGTAGGGGCTTCGTATAATTCACCCCTCCACTTT	CASSTEVGASYNSPLHF
-	TRBV11-3	TRBJ2-3	-	TGTGCCAGCAGCTTAGAGTTGCAGGGTACGCAGTATTTT	CASSLELQGTQYF
-	TRBV2	TRBJ2-3	-	TGTGCCAGCACGAGGGACACCCTGGGAAGCCCCTTGAGATTT	CASTRDTLGSPLRF
TRBD1	TRBV6-5	TRBJ1-6	-	TGTGCCAGCAGTAAGCACAGGGGGCGAGATTCACCCCTCCACTTT	CASSKHRGRDSPLHF
-	TRBV12-3/TRBV12-4	TRBJ2-5	-	TGTGCCAGCAGTCGAGGCGCCCAGTACTTC	CASSRGAQYF
-	TRBV9	TRBJ2-2	-	TGTGCCAGCAGCCCGATGGGGGGGAACACCGGGGAGCTGTTTTTT	CASSPMGGNTGELFF
TRBD1	TRBV3-1/TRBV3-2	TRBJ2-7	-	TGTGCCAGCAGCCAAGCTTCTGGGACAGGGGGTGGCGAGCAGTACTTC	CASSQASGTGGGEQYF
-	TRBV6-2/TRBV6-3	TRBJ1-6	-	TGTGCCAGCAGCCGATGGCCCATTGCTAATTCACCCCTCCACTTT	CASSRWPIANSPLHF